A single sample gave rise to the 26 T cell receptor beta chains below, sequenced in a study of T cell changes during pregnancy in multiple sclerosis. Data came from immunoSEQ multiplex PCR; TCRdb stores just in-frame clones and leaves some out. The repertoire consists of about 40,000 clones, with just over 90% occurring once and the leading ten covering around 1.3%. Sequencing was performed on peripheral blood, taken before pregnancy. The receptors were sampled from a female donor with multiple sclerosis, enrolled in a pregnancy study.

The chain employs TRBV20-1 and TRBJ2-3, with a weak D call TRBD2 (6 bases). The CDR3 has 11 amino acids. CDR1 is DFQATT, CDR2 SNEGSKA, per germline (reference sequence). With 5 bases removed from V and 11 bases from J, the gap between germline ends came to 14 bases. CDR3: CSAGPDYVQYF. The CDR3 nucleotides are TGCAGTGCTGGCCCGGACTACGTGCAGTATTTT.

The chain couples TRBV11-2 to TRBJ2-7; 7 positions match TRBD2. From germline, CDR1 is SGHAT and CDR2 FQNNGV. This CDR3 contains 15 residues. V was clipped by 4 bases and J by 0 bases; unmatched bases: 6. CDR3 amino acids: CASSSLRENSYEQYF. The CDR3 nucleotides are TGTGCCAGCAGCTCCTTGCGGGAGAACTCCTACGAGCAGTACTTC.

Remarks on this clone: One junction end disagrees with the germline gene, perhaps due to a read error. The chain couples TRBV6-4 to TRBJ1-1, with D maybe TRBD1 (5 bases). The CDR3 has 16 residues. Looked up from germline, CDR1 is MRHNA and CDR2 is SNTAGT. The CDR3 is CAGSVTSGQGNTEAFF. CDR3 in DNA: TGTGCCGGCAGCGTCACGTCTGGACAAGGGAACACTGAAGCTTTCTTT.

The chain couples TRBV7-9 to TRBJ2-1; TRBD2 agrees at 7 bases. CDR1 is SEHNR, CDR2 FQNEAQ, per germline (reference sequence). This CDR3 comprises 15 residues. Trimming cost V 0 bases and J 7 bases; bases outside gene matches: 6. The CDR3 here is CASSLASGTMNEQFF. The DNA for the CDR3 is TGTGCCAGCAGCTTAGCGAGCGGGACGATGAATGAGCAGTTCTTC.

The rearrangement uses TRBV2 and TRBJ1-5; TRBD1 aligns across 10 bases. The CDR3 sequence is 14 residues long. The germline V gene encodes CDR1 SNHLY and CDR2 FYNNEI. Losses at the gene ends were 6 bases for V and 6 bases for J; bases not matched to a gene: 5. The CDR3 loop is CASRDRDRGQPQHF. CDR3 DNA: TGTGCCAGCAGAGACCGGGACAGGGGTCAGCCCCAGCATTTT.

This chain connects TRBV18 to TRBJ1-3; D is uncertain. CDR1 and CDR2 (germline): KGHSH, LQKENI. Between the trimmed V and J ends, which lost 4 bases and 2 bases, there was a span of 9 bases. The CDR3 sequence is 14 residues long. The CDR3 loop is CASSQGGTGNTIYF. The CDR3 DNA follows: TGTGCCAGCTCACAGGGAGGCACTGGAAACACCATATATTTT.

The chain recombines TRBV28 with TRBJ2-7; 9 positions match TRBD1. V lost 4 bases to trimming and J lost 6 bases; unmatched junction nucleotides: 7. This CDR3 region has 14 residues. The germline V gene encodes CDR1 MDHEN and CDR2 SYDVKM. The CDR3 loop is CASSSGQGRFEQYF. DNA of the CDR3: TGTGCCAGCAGTTCGGGACAGGGAAGATTCGAGCAGTACTTC.

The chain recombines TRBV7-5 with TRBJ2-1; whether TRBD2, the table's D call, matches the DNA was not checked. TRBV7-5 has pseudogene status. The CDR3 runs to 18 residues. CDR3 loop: CVRSLRRLAGDKCNEQFF. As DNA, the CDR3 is TGTGTCAGAAGCTTAAGAAGGCTAGCGGGAGATAAGTGCAATGAGCAGTTCTTC.

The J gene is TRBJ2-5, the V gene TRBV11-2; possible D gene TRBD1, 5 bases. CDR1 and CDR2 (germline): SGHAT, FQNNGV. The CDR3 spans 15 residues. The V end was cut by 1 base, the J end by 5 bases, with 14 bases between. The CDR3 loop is CASSLGARERETQYF. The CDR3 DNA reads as TGTGCCAGCAGCTTAGGGGCCAGGGAAAGGGAGACCCAGTACTTC. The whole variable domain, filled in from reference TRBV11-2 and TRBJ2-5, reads EAGVAQSPRYKIIEKRQSVAFWCNPISGHATLYWYQQILGQGPKLLIQFQNNGVVDDSQLPKDRFSAERLKGVDSTLKIQPAKLEDSAVYLCASSLGARERETQYFGPGTRLLVL.

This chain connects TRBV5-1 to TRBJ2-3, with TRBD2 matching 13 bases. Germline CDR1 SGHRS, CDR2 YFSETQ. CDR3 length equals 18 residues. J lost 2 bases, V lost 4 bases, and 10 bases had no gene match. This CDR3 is CASSGAGTSGTNTDTQYF. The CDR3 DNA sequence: TGCGCCAGCAGCGGAGCCGGGACTAGCGGGACCAACACAGATACGCAGTATTTT. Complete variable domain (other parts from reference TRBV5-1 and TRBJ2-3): KAGVTQTPRYLIKTRGQQVTLSCSPISGHRSVSWYQQTPGQGLQFLFEYFSETQRNKGNFPGRFSGRQFSNSRSEMNVSTLELGDSALYLCASSGAGTSGTNTDTQYFGPGTRLTVL.

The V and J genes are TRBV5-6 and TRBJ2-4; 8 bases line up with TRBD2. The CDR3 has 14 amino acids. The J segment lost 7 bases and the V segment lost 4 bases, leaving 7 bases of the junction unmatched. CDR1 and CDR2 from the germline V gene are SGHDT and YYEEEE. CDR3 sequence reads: CASSPRGGKNIQYF. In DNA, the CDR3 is TGTGCCAGCAGCCCCCGGGGGGGAAAGAACATTCAGTACTTC.

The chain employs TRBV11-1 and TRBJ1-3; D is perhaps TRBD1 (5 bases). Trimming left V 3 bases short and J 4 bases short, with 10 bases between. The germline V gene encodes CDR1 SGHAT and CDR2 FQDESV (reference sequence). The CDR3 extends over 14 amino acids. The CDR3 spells CASSFEGVGNTIYF. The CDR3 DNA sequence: TGTGCCAGCAGCTTCGAAGGGGTCGGAAACACCATATATTTT.

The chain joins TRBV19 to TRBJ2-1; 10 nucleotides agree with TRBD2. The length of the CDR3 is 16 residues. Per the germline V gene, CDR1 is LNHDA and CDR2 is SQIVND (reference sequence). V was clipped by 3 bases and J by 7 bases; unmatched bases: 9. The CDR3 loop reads CASSMSRTSGGNEQFF. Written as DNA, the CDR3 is TGTGCCAGTAGTATGTCTAGGACTAGCGGAGGGAATGAGCAGTTCTTC. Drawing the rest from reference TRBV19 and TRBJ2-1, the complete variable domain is DGGITQSPKYLFRKEGQNVTLSCEQNLNHDAMYWYRQDPGQGLRLIYYSQIVNDFQKGDIAEGYSVSREKKESFPLTVTSAQKNPTAFYLCASSMSRTSGGNEQFFGPGTRLTVL.

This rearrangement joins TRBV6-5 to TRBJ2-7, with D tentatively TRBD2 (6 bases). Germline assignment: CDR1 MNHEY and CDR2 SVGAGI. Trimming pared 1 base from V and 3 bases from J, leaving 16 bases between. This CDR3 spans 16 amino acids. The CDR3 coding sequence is TGTGCCAGCAGTTACTTCGGGGGTTATACCCTCTACGAGCAGTACTTC. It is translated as CASSYFGGYTLYEQYF.

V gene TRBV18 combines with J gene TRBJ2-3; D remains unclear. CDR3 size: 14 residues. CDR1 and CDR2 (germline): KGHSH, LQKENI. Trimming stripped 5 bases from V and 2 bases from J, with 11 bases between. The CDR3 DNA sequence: TGTGCCAGCTCATTCCAGGTAGACACAGATACGCAGTATTTT. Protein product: CASSFQVDTDTQYF.

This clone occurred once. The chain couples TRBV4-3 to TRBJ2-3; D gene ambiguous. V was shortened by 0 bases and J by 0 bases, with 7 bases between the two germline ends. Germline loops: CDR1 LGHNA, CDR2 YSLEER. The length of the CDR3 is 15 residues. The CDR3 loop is CASSQEAISTDTQYF. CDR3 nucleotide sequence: TGCGCCAGCAGCCAAGAAGCGATAAGCACAGATACGCAGTATTTT.

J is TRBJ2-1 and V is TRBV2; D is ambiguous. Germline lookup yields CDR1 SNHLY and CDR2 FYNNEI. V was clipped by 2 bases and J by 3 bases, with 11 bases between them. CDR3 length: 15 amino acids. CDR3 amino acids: CASSEFNRDYNEQFF. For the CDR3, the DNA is TGTGCCAGCAGTGAATTTAATCGCGACTACAATGAGCAGTTCTTC.

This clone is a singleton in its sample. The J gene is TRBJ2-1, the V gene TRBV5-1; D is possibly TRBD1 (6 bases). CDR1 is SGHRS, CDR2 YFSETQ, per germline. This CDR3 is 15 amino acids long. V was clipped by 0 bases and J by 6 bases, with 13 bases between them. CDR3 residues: CASSLEGQPLNEQFF. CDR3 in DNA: TGCGCCAGCAGCTTGGAAGGACAGCCCCTCAATGAGCAGTTCTTC. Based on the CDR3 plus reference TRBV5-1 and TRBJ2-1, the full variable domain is KAGVTQTPRYLIKTRGQQVTLSCSPISGHRSVSWYQQTPGQGLQFLFEYFSETQRNKGNFPGRFSGRQFSNSRSEMNVSTLELGDSALYLCASSLEGQPLNEQFFGPGTRLTVL.

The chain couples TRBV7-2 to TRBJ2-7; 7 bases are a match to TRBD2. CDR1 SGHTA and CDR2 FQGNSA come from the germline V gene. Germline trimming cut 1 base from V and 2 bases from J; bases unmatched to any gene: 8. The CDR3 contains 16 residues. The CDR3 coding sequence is TGTGCCAGCAGCTTAGGGGGCAGCGGGAACCCCTACGAGCAGTACTTC. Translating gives CASSLGGSGNPYEQYF.

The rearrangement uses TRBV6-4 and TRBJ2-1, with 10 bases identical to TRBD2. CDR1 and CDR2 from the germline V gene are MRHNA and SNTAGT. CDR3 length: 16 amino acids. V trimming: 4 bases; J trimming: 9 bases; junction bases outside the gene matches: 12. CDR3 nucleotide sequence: TGTGCCAGCAGTGTCCGGTCTAGCGGGAGTAGTGGTGAGCAGTTCTTC. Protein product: CASSVRSSGSSGEQFF.

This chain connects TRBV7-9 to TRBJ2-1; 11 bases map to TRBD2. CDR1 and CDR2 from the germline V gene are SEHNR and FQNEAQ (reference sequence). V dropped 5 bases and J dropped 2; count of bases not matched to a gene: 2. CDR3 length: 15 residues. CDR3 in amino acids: CASSKGLAAYNEQFF. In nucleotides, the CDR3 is TGTGCCAGCAGCAAGGGACTAGCGGCCTACAATGAGCAGTTCTTC.

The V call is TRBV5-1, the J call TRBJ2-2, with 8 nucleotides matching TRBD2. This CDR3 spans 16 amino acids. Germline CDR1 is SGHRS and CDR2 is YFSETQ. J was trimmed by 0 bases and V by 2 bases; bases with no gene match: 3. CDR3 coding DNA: TGCGCCAGCAGCTTTCACGGGAGGGCGAACACCGGGGAGCTGTTTTTT. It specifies CASSFHGRANTGELFF.

CDR3 sequence: CASSVGPKRERDEQFF. CDR3 nucleotides: TGTGCCAGCAGCGTGGGCCCCAAGCGGGAGAGGGATGAGCAGTTCTTC. J is TRBJ2-1 and V is TRBV9; 8 nucleotides line up with TRBD2. Trimming took 2 bases from V and 8 from J; bases not matched to a gene: 12. There are 16 residues in the CDR3. Germline CDR1 SGDLS, CDR2 YYNGEE.

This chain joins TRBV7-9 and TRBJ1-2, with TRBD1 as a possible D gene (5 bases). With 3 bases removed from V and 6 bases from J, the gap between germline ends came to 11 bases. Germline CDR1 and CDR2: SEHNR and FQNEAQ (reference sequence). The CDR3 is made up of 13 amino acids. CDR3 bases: TGTGCCAGCAGCTTCAGGGTGGAGAATGGCTACACCTTC. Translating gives CASSFRVENGYTF.

The CDR3: CASSIGQNTEAFF. The CDR3 bases are TGTGCCAGTAGTATCGGACAGAACACTGAAGCTTTCTTT. This rearrangement joins TRBV19 to TRBJ1-1; TRBD1 is a possible D gene (5 bases). Trimming took off 3 bases at V and 1 base at J, with 6 bases between the two ends. This CDR3 has 13 amino acids. Germline values: CDR1 LNHDA, CDR2 SQIVND (reference sequence).

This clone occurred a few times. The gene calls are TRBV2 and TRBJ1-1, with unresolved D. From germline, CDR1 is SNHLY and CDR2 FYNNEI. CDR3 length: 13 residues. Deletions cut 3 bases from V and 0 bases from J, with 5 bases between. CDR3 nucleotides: TGTGCCAGCAGTGAGAACATGAACACTGAAGCTTTCTTT. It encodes CASSENMNTEAFF.